This T cell receptor beta chain was recovered during a study of CD8 T cells in Susac syndrome. Broader study findings: Within Susac syndrome CD4+ T cell repertoires, clonal expansion was not evident.

A quantity of roughly 0.5 to 1 ug RNA underwent reverse transcription using random hexamers. The immunoSEQ assay covered 54 Vbeta and 13 Jbeta segments for CDR3. TCRdb reanalysed the immunoSEQ multiplex PCR reads using MiXCR and keeps one entry per CDR3 protein. The repertoire includes 110,000 to 150,000 distinct CDR3 sequences, almost 96% of them detected once, and more than 0.075% sits in the top ten. CD8+ and CD4+ T cells from blood underwent TCR beta sequencing, which was carried out in a high-throughput format. Negative isolation yielded the CD8+ and CD4+ T cells, while FACS enriched the TEMRA cells. Regarding this clonotype: The antigen remains undetermined.

Looked up from germline, CDR1 is MGHDK and CDR2 is SYGVNS. The CDR3 runs to 18 residues. V lost 3 bases, J lost 0 bases, and 6 bases stayed unmatched. Sequencing used CD4+ T cells from PBMCs. V is TRBV25-1 and J is TRBJ2-6, with 9 bases that match TRBD1. The sequence was collected from a human donor with Susac syndrome. The CDR3 DNA is TGTGCCAGCAGTGATGGACAGGGGTCTTACTCTGGGGCCAACGTCCTGACTTTC. This sequence encodes CASSDGQGSYSGANVLTF.